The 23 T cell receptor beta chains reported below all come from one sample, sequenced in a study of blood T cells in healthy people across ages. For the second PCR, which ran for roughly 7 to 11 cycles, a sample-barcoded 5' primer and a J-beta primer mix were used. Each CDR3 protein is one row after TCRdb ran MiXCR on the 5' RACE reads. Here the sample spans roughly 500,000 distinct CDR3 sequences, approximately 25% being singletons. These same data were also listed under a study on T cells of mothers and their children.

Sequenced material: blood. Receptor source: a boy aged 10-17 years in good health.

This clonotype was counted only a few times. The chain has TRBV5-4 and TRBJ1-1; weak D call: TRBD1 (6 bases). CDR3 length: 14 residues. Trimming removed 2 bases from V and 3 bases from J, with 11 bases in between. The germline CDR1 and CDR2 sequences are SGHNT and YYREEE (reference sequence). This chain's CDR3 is CASSFGRTDTEAFF. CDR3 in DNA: TGTGCCAGCAGCTTCGGCAGGACAGACACTGAAGCTTTCTTT.

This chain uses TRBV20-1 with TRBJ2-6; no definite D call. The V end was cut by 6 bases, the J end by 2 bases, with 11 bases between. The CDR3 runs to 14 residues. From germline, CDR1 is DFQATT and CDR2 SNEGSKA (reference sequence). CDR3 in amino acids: CSAPASPGANVLTF. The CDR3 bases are TGCAGTGCACCGGCCTCCCCTGGGGCCAACGTCCTGACTTTC.

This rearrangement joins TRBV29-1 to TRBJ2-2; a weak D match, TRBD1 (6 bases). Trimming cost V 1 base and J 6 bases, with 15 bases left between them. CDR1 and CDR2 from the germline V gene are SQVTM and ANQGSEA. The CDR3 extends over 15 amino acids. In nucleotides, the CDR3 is TGCAGCGTTGAAGTGGACAGAGACTGGGCCGGGGAGCTGTTTTTT. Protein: CSVEVDRDWAGELFF.

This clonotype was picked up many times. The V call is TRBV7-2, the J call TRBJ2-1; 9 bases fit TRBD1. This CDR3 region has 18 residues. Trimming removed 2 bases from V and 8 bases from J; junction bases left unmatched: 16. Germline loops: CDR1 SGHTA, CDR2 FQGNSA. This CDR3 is CASSLSIKRTGARDEQFF. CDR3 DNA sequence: TGTGCCAGCAGCTTATCTATAAAGAGGACAGGGGCGAGGGATGAGCAGTTCTTC.

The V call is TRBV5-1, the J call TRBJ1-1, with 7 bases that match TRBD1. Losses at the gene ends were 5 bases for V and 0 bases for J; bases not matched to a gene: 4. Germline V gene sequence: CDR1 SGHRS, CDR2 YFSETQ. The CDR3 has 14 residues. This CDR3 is CASRQGDLNTEAFF. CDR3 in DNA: TGCGCCAGCAGGCAGGGGGATCTGAACACTGAAGCTTTCTTT.

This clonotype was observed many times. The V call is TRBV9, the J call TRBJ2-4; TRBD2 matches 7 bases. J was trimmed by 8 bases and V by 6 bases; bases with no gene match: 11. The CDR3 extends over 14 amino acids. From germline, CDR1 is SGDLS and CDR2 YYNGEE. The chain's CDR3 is CASTKGEGLDIQYF. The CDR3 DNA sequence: TGTGCCAGCACCAAAGGGGAGGGGTTGGACATTCAGTACTTC.

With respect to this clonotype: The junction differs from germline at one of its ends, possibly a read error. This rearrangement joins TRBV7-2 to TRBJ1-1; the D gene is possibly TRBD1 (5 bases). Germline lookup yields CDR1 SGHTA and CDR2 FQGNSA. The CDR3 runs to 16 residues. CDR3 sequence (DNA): TGTGCCAGCAGCTTAGCGGGGTGGGACGGGAACACTGCAGCTTTCTTT. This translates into CASSLAGWDGNTAAFF.

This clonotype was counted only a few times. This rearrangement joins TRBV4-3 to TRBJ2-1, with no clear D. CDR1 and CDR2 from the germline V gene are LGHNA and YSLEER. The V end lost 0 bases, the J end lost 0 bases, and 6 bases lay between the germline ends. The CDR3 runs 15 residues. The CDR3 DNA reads TGCGCCAGCAGCCAAGATCCCGGCTCCTACAATGAGCAGTTCTTC. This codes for CASSQDPGSYNEQFF.

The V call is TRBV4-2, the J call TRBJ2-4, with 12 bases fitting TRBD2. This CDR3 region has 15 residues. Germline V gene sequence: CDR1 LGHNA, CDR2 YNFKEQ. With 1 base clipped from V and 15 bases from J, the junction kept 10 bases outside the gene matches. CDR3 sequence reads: CASSQGTSGASNRYF. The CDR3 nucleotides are TGTGCCAGCAGCCAAGGGACTAGCGGGGCTAGTAATCGGTACTTC.

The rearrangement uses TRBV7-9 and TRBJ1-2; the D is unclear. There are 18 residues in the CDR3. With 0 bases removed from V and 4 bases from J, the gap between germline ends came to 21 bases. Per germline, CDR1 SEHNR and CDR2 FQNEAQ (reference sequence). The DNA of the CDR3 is TGTGCCAGCAGCTTAGCGGGTTTTGTCCCGCATGGTAGCTATGGCTACACCTTC. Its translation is CASSLAGFVPHGSYGYTF.

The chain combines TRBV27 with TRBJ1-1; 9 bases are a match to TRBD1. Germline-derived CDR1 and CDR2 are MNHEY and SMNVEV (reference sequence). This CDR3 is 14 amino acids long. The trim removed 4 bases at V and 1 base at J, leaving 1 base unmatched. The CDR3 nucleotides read TGTGCCAGCAGTTGGACAGGGGAGAACACTGAAGCTTTCTTT. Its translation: CASSWTGENTEAFF.

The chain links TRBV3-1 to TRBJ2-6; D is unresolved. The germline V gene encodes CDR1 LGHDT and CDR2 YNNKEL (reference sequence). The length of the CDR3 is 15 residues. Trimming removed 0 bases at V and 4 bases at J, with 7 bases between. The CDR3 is CASSQEESGANVLTF. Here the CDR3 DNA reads TGTGCCAGCAGCCAAGAGGAATCGGGGGCCAACGTCCTGACTTTC. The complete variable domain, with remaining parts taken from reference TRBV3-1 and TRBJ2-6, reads DTAVSQTPKYLVTQMGNDKSIKCEQNLGHDTMYWYKQDSKKFLKIMFSYNNKELIINETVPNRFSPKSPDKAHLNLHINSLELGDSAVYFCASSQEESGANVLTFGAGSRLTVL.

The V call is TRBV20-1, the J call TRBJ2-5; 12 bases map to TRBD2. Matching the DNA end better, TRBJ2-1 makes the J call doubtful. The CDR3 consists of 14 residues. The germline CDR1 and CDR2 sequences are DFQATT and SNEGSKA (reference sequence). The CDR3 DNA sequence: TGCAGTGCTAGCAGGACTAGCGGGATCGCTGAGCAGTTCTTC. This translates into CSASRTSGIAEQFF.

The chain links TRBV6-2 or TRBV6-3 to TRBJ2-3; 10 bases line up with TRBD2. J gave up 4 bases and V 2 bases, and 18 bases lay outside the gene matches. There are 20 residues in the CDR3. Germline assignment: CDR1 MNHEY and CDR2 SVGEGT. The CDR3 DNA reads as TGTGCCAGCAGTTACCGTCCGGGACTAGCGACCGAAGGGGGCCCAGATACGCAGTATTTT. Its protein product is CASSYRPGLATEGGPDTQYF.

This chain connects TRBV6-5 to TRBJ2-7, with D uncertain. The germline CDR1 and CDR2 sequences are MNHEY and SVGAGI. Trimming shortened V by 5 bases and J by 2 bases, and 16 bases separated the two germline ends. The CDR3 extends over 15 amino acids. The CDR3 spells CASSHDTTSPYEQYF. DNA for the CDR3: TGTGCCAGCAGTCATGACACAACAAGTCCCTACGAGCAGTACTTC.

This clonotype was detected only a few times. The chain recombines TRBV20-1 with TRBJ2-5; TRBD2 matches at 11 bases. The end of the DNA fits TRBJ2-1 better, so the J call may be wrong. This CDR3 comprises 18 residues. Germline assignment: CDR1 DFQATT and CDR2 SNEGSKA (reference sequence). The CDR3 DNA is TGCAGTGCTGGGAAAGGACTAGCGGGCGACCCGAACTACAATGAGCAGTTCTTC. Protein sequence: CSAGKGLAGDPNYNEQFF.

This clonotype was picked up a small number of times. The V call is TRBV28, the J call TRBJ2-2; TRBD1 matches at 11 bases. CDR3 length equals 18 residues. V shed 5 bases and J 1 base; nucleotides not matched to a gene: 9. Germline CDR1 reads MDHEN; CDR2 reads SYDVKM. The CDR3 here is CASSPPLGTGGNTGELFF. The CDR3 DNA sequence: TGTGCCAGCAGTCCTCCTCTTGGGACAGGGGGGAACACCGGGGAGCTGTTTTTT.

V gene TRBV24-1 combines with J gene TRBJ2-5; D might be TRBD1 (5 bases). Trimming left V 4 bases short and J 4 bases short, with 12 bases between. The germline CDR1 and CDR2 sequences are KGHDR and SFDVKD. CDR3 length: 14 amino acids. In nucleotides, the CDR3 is TGTGCCACCAGTGACTCCAGCAGGGTAGAGACCCAGTACTTC. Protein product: CATSDSSRVETQYF.

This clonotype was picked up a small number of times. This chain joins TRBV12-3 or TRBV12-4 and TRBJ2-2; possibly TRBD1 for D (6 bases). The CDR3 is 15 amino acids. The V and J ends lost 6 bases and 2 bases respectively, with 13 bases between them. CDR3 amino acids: CASRGHTVNTGELFF. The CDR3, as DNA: TGTGCCAGCAGGGGACACACCGTAAACACCGGGGAGCTGTTTTTT.

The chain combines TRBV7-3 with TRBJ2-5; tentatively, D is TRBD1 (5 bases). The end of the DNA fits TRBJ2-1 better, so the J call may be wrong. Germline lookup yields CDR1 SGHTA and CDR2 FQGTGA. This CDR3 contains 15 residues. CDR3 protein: CASSLKGMGHYEQFF. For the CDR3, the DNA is TGTGCCAGCAGCTTAAAAGGGATGGGGCATTATGAGCAGTTCTTC.

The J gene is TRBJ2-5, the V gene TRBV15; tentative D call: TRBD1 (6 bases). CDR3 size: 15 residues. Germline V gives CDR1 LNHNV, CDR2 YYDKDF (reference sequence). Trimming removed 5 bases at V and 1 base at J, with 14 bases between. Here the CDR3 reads CATSPTTGIQETQYF. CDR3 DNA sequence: TGTGCCACCAGCCCTACTACAGGGATCCAAGAGACCCAGTACTTC.

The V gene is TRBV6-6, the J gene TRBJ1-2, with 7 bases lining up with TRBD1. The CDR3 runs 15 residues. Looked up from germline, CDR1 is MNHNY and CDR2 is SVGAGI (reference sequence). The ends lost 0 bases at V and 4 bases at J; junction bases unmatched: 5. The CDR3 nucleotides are TGTGCCAGCAGTTACTCGCAGGGGGATCCCTATGGCTACACCTTC. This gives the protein CASSYSQGDPYGYTF.

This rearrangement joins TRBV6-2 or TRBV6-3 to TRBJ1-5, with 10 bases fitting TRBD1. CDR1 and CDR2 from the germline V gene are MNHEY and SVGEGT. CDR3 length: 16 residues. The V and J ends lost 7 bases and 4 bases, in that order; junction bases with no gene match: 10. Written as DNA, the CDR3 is TGTGCCAGCATTGGAGGGAGACAGGGGGCAAATCAGCCCCAGCATTTT. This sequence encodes CASIGGRQGANQPQHF.